These T cell receptor beta chains were read from a single sample in a study of T cells after posttransplantation cyclophosphamide. Repertoires were generated with immunoSEQ multiplex PCR, while TCRdb's copy carries only in-frame clones and drops some. The sample presents some 10,000 clones, none singletons. Sequencing was performed on PBMCs, taken after allogeneic stem cell transplant with posttransplant cyclophosphamide. Receptors originate from a female patient aged 40-49 years who received an allogeneic stem cell transplant from a related donor, was CMV-positive, and had no GVHD. A share of the T cells may be of graft donor origin. The CDR3 runs from the conserved cysteine through the conserved F or W. D genes are given only for firm matches. Part of the rows lack a size; the others show once, few, many or a class for expanded clones.

V gene	D gene	J gene	clone size	CDR3 DNA	CDR3 protein
TRBV19	-	TRBJ2-1	many	TGTGCCAGTAAAGGGGACTACAATGAGCAGTTCTTC	CASKGDYNEQFF
TRBV30	TRBD2	TRBJ2-7	many	TGTGCCTGGATCCCTAGCGGGGGAGGTTACGAGCAGTACTTC	CAWIPSGGGYEQYF
TRBV5-1	TRBD1	TRBJ2-5	many	TGCGCCAGCAGCTTGGGACAGGGTGAAGAGACCCAGTACTTC	CASSLGQGEETQYF
TRBV15	-	TRBJ2-7	many	TGTGCCACCAGCAGAGATAGGGGCTACGAGCAGTACTTC	CATSRDRGYEQYF
TRBV10-3	-	TRBJ2-3	-	TGTGCCAGCAGTATTGTAAGGGGGAGCACAGATACGCAGTATTTT	CASSIVRGSTDTQYF
TRBV30	TRBD1	TRBJ1-5	many	TGTGCCTGGAGGCCCGGGACAGTTGGTCCCCAGCATTTT	CAWRPGTVGPQHF
TRBV11-2	TRBD2	TRBJ2-1	many	TGTGCCAGCAGCTCCGGTCTGCGGGAGTTTTACAATGAGCAGTTCTTC	CASSSGLREFYNEQFF
TRBV11-2	TRBD2	TRBJ2-1	many	TGTGCCAGCAGCGGGTTAGCGGGGGGACACAATGAGCAGTTCTTC	CASSGLAGGHNEQFF
TRBV11-3	-	TRBJ2-7	many	TGTGCCAGCAGCTTAAGGACTTCCTACGAGCAGTACTTC	CASSLRTSYEQYF
TRBV6-6	TRBD2	TRBJ2-1	many	TGTGCCAGCAAGTTTAGCGGGGGTTCGGATGAGCAGTTCTTC	CASKFSGGSDEQFF
TRBV7-9	-	TRBJ1-3	medium-sized	TGTGCCAGCAGCTTAGCGGCAGGCTCTGGAAACACCATATATTTT	CASSLAAGSGNTIYF
TRBV7-2	TRBD1	TRBJ2-7	many	TGTGCCAGCAGCTCCTCCGGGACAGGGTGGTACGAGCAGTACTTC	CASSSSGTGWYEQYF
TRBV5-1	TRBD2	TRBJ2-7	many	TGCGCCAGCAGCTTTGCGACTAGCGGGACCCCCTACGAGCAGTACTTC	CASSFATSGTPYEQYF
TRBV10-2	-	TRBJ1-4	many	TGCGCCAGTCACCGGCCGGGAGCAACTAATGAAAAACTGTTTTTT	CASHRPGATNEKLFF
TRBV7-2	TRBD2	TRBJ2-7	many	TGTGCCAGCAGCCCGGGGACTAGCGGGAGTAAGTACTTC	CASSPGTSGSKYF
TRBV19	-	TRBJ1-5	medium-sized	TGTGCCAGTAGTATTTTGTCTCCCGAACGGAATCAGCCCCAGCATTTT	CASSILSPERNQPQHF